This T cell receptor (beta chain) was documented in a study of shared clonotypes between healthy human individuals. This CDR3 has 15 amino acids. V was clipped by 0 bases and J by 11 bases; unmatched bases: 13. Germline loops: CDR1 SGDLS, CDR2 YYNGEE. Execution of the assay was at deep level. Methods used by the authors: Quality scores were absent from the junction-only immunoSEQ sequences, so filtering differed. This table comes from immunoSEQ multiplex PCR, and its TCRdb copy is limited to in-frame clones, with some not included. Clone size and V and J calls were adopted from that table, with D and trimming inferred from the DNA. The sample lists about 2.4 million clones; more than 85% were seen once. Whole-study results and caveats: Among non-shared clonotypes, generation probabilities were lower than among those shared by all four donors.

A word on this clone: Its antigen is still unknown.

Adult Caucasians living in Nashville, Tennessee made up all of the donors. The TCR sequence derives from a man between 18 and 29 years old in good health. Some clones in this sample may be carry-over from other donors' samples. V is TRBV9 and J is TRBJ1-1; 7 bases map to TRBD1. The sequencing sample was made of naive CD4+ T cells from PBMCs. This sample's subset: CD45RA+ positively selected. The CDR3, as DNA: TGTGCCAGCAGCGTAGAGGCGGCAGGGAGGGGGCCGGCTTTCTTT. Translation gives CASSVEAAGRGPAFF.